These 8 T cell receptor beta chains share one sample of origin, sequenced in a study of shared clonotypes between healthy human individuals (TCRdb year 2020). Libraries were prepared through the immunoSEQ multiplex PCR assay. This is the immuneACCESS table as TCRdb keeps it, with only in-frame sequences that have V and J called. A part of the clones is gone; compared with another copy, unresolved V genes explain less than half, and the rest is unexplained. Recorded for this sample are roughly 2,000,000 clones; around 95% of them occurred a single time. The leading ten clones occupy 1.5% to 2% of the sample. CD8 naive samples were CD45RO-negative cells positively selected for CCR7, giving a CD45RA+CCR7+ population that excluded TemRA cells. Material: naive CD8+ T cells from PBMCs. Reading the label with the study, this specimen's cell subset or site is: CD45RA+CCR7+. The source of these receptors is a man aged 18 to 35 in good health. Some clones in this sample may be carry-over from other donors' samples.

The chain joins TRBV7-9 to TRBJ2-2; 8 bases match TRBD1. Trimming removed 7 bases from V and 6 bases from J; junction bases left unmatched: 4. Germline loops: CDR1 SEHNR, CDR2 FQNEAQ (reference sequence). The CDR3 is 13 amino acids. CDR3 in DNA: TGTGCCAGCACCGTGGACAGGGCCGGGGAGCTGTTTTTT. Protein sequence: CASTVDRAGELFF.

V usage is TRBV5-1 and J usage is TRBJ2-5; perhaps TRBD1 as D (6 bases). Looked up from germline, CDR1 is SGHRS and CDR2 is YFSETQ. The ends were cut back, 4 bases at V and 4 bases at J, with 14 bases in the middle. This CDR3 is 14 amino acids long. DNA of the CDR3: TGCGCCAGCAGCAATGACAGGTTGGGAGAGACCCAGTACTTC. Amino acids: CASSNDRLGETQYF.

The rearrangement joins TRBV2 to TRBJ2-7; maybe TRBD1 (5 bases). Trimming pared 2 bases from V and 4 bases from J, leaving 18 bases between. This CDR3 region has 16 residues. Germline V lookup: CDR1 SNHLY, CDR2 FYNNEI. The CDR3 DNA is TGTGCCAGCAGTGAATCGATGGGTCAGGGCGAGTACGAGCAGTACTTC. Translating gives CASSESMGQGEYEQYF.

The CDR3 loop is CASSHTTSYDFGTGELFF. CDR3 sequence (DNA): TGTGCCAGCAGCCATACGACTAGCTACGATTTCGGCACCGGGGAGCTGTTTTTT. The chain links TRBV11-2 to TRBJ2-2, with 7 bases fitting TRBD2. The CDR3 consists of 18 residues. Germline trimming cut 5 bases from V and 4 bases from J; bases unmatched to any gene: 16. The germline V gene has CDR1 SGHAT and CDR2 FQNNGV.

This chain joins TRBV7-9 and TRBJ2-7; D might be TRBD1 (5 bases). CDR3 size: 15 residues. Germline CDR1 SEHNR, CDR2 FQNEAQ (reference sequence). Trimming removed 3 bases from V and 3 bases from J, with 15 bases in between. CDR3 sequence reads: CASSLGRTVFYEQYF. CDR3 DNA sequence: TGTGCCAGCAGCTTGGGGCGGACGGTTTTCTACGAGCAGTACTTC.

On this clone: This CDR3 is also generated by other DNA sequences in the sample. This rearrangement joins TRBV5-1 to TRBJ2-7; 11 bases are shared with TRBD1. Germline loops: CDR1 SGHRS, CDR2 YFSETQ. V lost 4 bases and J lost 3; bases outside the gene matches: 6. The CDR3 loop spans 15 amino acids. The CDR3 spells CASSEGQGVGYEQYF. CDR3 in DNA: TGCGCCAGCAGCGAGGGACAGGGGGTTGGCTACGAGCAGTACTTC.

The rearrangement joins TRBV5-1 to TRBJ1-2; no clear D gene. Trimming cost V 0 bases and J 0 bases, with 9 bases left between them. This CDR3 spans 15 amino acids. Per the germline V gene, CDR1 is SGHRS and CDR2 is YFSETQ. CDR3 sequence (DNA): TGCGCCAGCAGCTTGGTGGCAGGCGCTAACTATGGCTACACCTTC. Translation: CASSLVAGANYGYTF.

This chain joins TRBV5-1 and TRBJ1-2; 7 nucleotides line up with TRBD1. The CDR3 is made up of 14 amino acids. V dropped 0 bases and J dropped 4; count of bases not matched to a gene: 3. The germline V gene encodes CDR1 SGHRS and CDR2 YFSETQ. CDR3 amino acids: CASSLEAGGYGYTF. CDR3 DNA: TGCGCCAGCAGCTTGGAGGCAGGGGGCTATGGCTACACCTTC.